These 7 T cell receptor beta chains share one sample of origin, sequenced in a study of cytomegalovirus exposure and HLA in healthy donors (dated by TCRdb to 2017 to 2019). The library was prepared using the immunoSEQ multiplex PCR assay. A mixture of 60 forward primers for TCR Vbeta segments and 13 reverse primers for TCR Jbeta segments was used in the multiplex PCR. This immuneACCESS table, as held by TCRdb, lists in-frame sequences with V and J called but not all clones. Of the missing ones, under half trace to an unresolved V gene in checked studies; the others have no known cause. The table of this sample itemizes tens of thousands of clones. The ten largest clones add up to 2.5% to 3% of the sample. The sample taken for sequencing was PBMCs. These receptors originate from a middle-aged man in good health and CMV-seronegative.

The chain combines TRBV5-1 with TRBJ1-1, with a weak D call TRBD1 (5 bases). V was cut by 4 bases and J by 5 bases, with 18 bases left in between. CDR3 length: 15 residues. Germline CDR1 SGHRS, CDR2 YFSETQ. CDR3 protein: CASSPPRQGGTEAFF. CDR3 sequence (DNA): TGCGCCAGCAGCCCCCCGCGGCAGGGCGGAACTGAAGCTTTCTTT.

The chain combines TRBV30 with TRBJ1-2; maybe TRBD1 (5 bases). With 5 bases removed from V and 7 bases from J, the gap between germline ends came to 23 bases. The CDR3 consists of 15 residues. Germline lookup yields CDR1 GTSNPN and CDR2 SVGIG (reference sequence). The CDR3 loop is CAWGTASPTLGGYTF. The CDR3 DNA sequence: TGTGCCTGGGGGACTGCGTCCCCCACTCTTGGTGGCTACACCTTC.

The rearrangement uses TRBV7-2 and TRBJ1-4, with 9 bases matching TRBD1. The germline V gene encodes CDR1 SGHTA and CDR2 FQGNSA. This CDR3 has 16 amino acids. Trimming at V came to 5 bases and at J to 2 bases, leaving 6 bases not matched to a gene. The CDR3 reads CASSTDRGRTNEKLFF. The DNA of the CDR3 is TGTGCCAGCAGCACGGACAGGGGACGGACTAATGAAAAACTGTTTTTT.

This chain connects TRBV5-1 to TRBJ2-5, with 8 bases lining up with TRBD1. This CDR3 comprises 14 residues. Germline lookup yields CDR1 SGHRS and CDR2 YFSETQ. The J segment lost 4 bases and the V segment lost 4 bases, leaving 6 bases of the junction unmatched. CDR3 in DNA: TGCGCCAGCAGCGGACAGGGAATCGGAGAGACCCAGTACTTC. It is translated as CASSGQGIGETQYF.

The chain links TRBV19 to TRBJ1-3; weak D call: TRBD1 (5 bases). The CDR3 runs to 13 residues. Trimming took off 7 bases at V and 3 bases at J, with 10 bases between the two ends. Germline V gene sequence: CDR1 LNHDA, CDR2 SQIVND (reference sequence). The CDR3 DNA reads TGTGCCAGTACCCAGGGTTATGGAAACACCATATATTTT. Amino acid sequence: CASTQGYGNTIYF.

The chain recombines TRBV19 with TRBJ1-6; maybe TRBD1 (6 bases). The germline CDR1 and CDR2 sequences are LNHDA and SQIVND (reference sequence). The CDR3 spans 14 residues. Trimming took 6 bases from V and 5 from J, leaving 11 bases between them. Written as DNA, the CDR3 is TGTGCCAGTAGGAGGGCAGGGGATAATTCACCCCTCCACTTT. This sequence encodes CASRRAGDNSPLHF.

The chain couples TRBV6-4 to TRBJ2-2; 8 positions match TRBD2. Germline CDR1 is MRHNA and CDR2 is SNTAGT. CDR3 length: 15 amino acids. With 6 bases clipped from V and 3 bases from J, the junction kept 6 bases outside the gene matches. CDR3: CASRKGSGDTGELFF. The CDR3 region has the DNA TGTGCCAGCAGAAAAGGTAGCGGGGACACCGGGGAGCTGTTTTTT.